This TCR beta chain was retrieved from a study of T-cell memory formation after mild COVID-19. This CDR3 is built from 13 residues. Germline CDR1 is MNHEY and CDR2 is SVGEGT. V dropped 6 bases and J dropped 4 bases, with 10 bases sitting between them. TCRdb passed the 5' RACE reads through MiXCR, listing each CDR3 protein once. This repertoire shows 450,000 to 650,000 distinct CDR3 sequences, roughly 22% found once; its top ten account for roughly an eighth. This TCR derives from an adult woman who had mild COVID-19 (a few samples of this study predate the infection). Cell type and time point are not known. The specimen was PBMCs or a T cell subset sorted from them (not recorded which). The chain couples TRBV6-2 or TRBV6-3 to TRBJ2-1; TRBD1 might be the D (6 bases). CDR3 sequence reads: CASSEGQYNEQFF. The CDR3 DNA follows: TGTGCCAGCAGCGAAGGACAGTACAATGAGCAGTTCTTC.